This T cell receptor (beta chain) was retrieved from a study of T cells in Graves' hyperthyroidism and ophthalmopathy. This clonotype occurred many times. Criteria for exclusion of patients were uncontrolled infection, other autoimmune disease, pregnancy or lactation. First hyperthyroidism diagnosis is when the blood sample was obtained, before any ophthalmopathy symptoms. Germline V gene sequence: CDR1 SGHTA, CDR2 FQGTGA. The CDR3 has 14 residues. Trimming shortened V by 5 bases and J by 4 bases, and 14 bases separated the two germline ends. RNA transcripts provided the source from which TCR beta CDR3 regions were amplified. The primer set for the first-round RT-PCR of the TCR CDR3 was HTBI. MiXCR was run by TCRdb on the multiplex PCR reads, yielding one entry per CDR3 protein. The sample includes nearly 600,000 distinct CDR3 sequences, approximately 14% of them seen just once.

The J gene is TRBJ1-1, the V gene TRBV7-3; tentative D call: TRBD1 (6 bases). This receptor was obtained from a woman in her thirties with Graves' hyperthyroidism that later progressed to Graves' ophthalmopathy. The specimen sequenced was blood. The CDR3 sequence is CASSTSDSSTEAFF. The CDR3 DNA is TGTGCCAGCAGCACCTCGGACAGCAGCACTGAAGCTTTCTTT.